This TCR beta chain was sequenced during a study of T cell changes during pregnancy in multiple sclerosis. Trimming took 1 base from V and 3 from J, leaving 17 bases between them. This CDR3 is 16 amino acids long. From germline, CDR1 is GTSNPN and CDR2 SVGIG (reference sequence). Measured with immunoSEQ multiplex PCR; TCRdb has only the in-frame clones, and not every one. The sample records almost 25,000 clones, 88% being singletons. The input for sequencing was CD4+ T cells from peripheral blood mononuclear cells, taken in the first trimester of pregnancy. The sequence was collected from a female donor in good health, enrolled as a control in a pregnancy study. V usage is TRBV30 and J usage is TRBJ2-3, with D maybe TRBD2 (6 bases). The DNA for the CDR3 is TGTGCCTGGAGTGGCCCCGGGGGACGAGCAACAGATACGCAGTATTTT. Its translation: CAWSGPGGRATDTQYF.